The clone carrying this T cell receptor (beta chain) was seen more than once but under ten times. These data come from a study of cytomegalovirus exposure and HLA in healthy donors. The PCR employed 60 Vbeta primers together with 13 Jbeta primers. The assay was immunoSEQ multiplex PCR, and TCRdb's table has in-frame clones only and misses some. The profile covers about 120,000 clones, with around 86% appearing a single time and roughly 3.9% taken by the ten largest. Germline values: CDR1 SNHLY, CDR2 FYNNEI. V lost 7 bases to trimming and J lost 3 bases, with 14 bases between them. This CDR3 region has 14 residues.

The sequence was obtained from a woman in her 30s in good health and CMV-seronegative. J is TRBJ2-3 and V is TRBV2, with a weak D call TRBD2 (6 bases). Sequenced sample: PBMCs. The DNA for the CDR3 is TGTGCCAGCAAGGGCGGGGCCAGGACAGATACGCAGTATTTT. Protein sequence: CASKGGARTDTQYF.